This TCR beta chain was obtained from a study of technical replicates of blood from a handful of donors. The protocol was immunoSEQ multiplex PCR, while the TCRdb copy is restricted to in-frame clones and leaves out a portion. The sample includes around 76,000 clones, approximately 98% of them seen just once. With 7 bases clipped from V and 12 bases from J, the junction kept 10 bases outside the gene matches. CDR3 size: 13 residues. Germline V gene lookup returns CDR1 MNHNY and CDR2 SVGAGI (reference sequence). This chain connects TRBV6-6 to TRBJ2-7; TRBD2 matches 12 bases. The clonotype comes from a human donor in good health. The sequencing sample was made of T cells isolated from PBMCs. CDR3 amino acids: CASKGASGGGGYF. CDR3 nucleotides: TGTGCCAGCAAGGGGGCTAGCGGGGGGGGCGGGTACTTC.